This T cell receptor (beta chain) was found in a study of CXCR3-negative and CXCR3-positive naive CD8 T cells. As for the study in general: The libraries together contributed some 150 million TRB reads, each supplying about 1.5 +/- 0.3 million. Points from the study as a whole: TRBV-TRBJ usage was similar across naive CXCR3 subsets but distinct in memory cells. The study found comparably high diversity in both naive subsets and much lower diversity in memory CD8+ cells.

Germline V gives CDR1 SGHTA, CDR2 FQGNSA. The length of the CDR3 is 16 residues. A remark on this clonotype: Antigen specificity is unknown.

The libraries of TRB cDNA were constructed through 5' RACE using UMI labels. TCRdb reprocessed the 5' RACE reads and keeps a single row for each CDR3 protein, giving no DNA. The data show under 45,000 distinct CDR3 sequences, and the top ten clones hold under 15%. V usage is TRBV7-2 and J usage is TRBJ2-7; TCRdb's assignment of TRBD2 cannot be checked, as there is no DNA. This clonotype was obtained from a human donor in good health. Some clones in this sample may be carry-over from other donors' samples. Material for sequencing was memory CD8+ T cells from blood. This CDR3 is CASSLEALAGGFEQYF.